The rows below give T cell receptor beta chains drawn from one sample of a study of T cells in Graves' hyperthyroidism and ophthalmopathy. One entry per CDR3 protein, called by TCRdb with MiXCR from the multiplex PCR reads. Here the sample spans 370,000 or so distinct CDR3 sequences, roughly 12% being singletons. The specimen sequenced was blood. Receptors originate from a man younger than 45 with Graves' hyperthyroidism that later progressed to Graves' ophthalmopathy. CDR3s include the opening cysteine and the closing phenylalanine or tryptophan. Each record gives: J gene, clone size, V gene, D gene, CDR3 protein, CDR3 DNA. A D gene is named only where the DNA matches it firmly. Expanded clones get a size class; other rows say once, few or many, or leave the size out.

j_gene: TRBJ1-6
abundance: NA
v_gene: TRBV14
d_gene: NA
CDR3aa: CASSLLGGGHGSPLHF
CDR3nt: TGTGCCAGCAGCCTCCTCGGAGGGGGTCATGGATCACCCCTCCACTTT

j_gene: TRBJ2-1
abundance: many
v_gene: TRBV20-1
d_gene: TRBD1
CDR3aa: CSAMGQGHNYLRPNEQFF
CDR3nt: TGCAGTGCTATGGGACAGGGCCATAACTACCTACGGCCCAATGAGCAGTTCTTC

j_gene: TRBJ1-4
abundance: few
v_gene: TRBV2
d_gene: TRBD1
CDR3aa: CASIGGQPNEKLFF
CDR3nt: TGTGCCAGCATTGGGGGACAGCCAAATGAAAAACTGTTTTTT

j_gene: TRBJ2-7
abundance: many
v_gene: TRBV6-1
d_gene: NA
CDR3aa: CASSETADPYEQYF
CDR3nt: TGTGCCAGCAGTGAAACAGCCGATCCCTACGAGCAGTACTTC

j_gene: TRBJ1-1
abundance: NA
v_gene: TRBV10-3
d_gene: NA
CDR3aa: CAIKEQLWESTEAFF
CDR3nt: TGTGCCATCAAGGAGCAGCTTTGGGAGAGCACTGAAGCTTTCTTT

j_gene: TRBJ2-2
abundance: few
v_gene: TRBV9
d_gene: TRBD2
CDR3aa: CASSGGAGGFPTGELFF
CDR3nt: TGTGCCAGCAGCGGCGGAGCGGGGGGCTTCCCCACCGGGGAGCTGTTTTTT

j_gene: TRBJ1-2
abundance: many
v_gene: TRBV5-1
d_gene: TRBD1
CDR3aa: CASSLAGGSSYGYTF
CDR3nt: TGCGCCAGCAGCTTGGCAGGGGGTTCGAGCTATGGCTACACCTTC

j_gene: TRBJ1-2
abundance: many
v_gene: TRBV12-3/TRBV12-4
d_gene: TRBD1
CDR3aa: CASSLFRGEGGYTF
CDR3nt: TGTGCCAGCAGTTTGTTCAGGGGGGAAGGCGGCTACACCTTC

j_gene: TRBJ1-1
abundance: NA
v_gene: TRBV7-9
d_gene: NA
CDR3aa: CASSPSRWGTEAFF
CDR3nt: TGTGCCAGCAGCCCCAGCCGGTGGGGCACTGAAGCTTTCTTT

j_gene: TRBJ2-7
abundance: many
v_gene: TRBV11-2
d_gene: TRBD1
CDR3aa: CASSEQGYYEQYF
CDR3nt: TGTGCCAGCAGCGAACAGGGGTACTACGAGCAGTACTTC

j_gene: TRBJ2-1
abundance: many
v_gene: TRBV7-3
d_gene: TRBD2
CDR3aa: CASSLTSGDNEQFF
CDR3nt: TGTGCCAGCAGCCTGACTAGCGGGGACAATGAGCAGTTCTTC

j_gene: TRBJ1-5
abundance: many
v_gene: TRBV5-6
d_gene: NA
CDR3aa: CASSLGGNWNQPQHF
CDR3nt: TGTGCCAGCAGCTTGGGCGGGAATTGGAATCAGCCCCAGCATTTT

j_gene: TRBJ1-2
abundance: NA
v_gene: TRBV9
d_gene: NA
CDR3aa: CASSSSGSSNYGYTF
CDR3nt: TGTGCCAGCAGCTCATCAGGGTCTTCTAACTATGGCTACACCTTC

j_gene: TRBJ1-2
abundance: many
v_gene: TRBV2
d_gene: NA
CDR3aa: CASSNGGRYTF
CDR3nt: TGTGCCAGCAGTAACGGGGGGAGGTACACCTTC

j_gene: TRBJ1-1
abundance: few
v_gene: TRBV11-2
d_gene: TRBD1
CDR3aa: CASSIDRETEAFF
CDR3nt: TGTGCCAGCAGCATAGACAGGGAAACTGAAGCTTTCTTT

j_gene: TRBJ1-3
abundance: many
v_gene: TRBV7-2
d_gene: NA
CDR3aa: CASSLGDSRNTIYF
CDR3nt: TGTGCCAGCAGCTTAGGAGATAGCAGAAACACCATATATTTT

j_gene: TRBJ1-6
abundance: many
v_gene: TRBV2
d_gene: NA
CDR3aa: CASSRTASSYNSPLHF
CDR3nt: TGTGCCAGCAGCAGGACAGCGAGCTCCTATAATTCACCCCTCCACTTT

j_gene: TRBJ2-1
abundance: few
v_gene: TRBV10-2
d_gene: TRBD2
CDR3aa: CASRSGTRNEQFF
CDR3nt: TGCGCCAGCAGGTCCGGGACTAGAAATGAGCAGTTCTTC

j_gene: TRBJ2-2
abundance: few
v_gene: TRBV7-2
d_gene: TRBD2
CDR3aa: CASSTPAWWTSGGKNTGELFF
CDR3nt: TGTGCCAGCAGCACCCCGGCGTGGTGGACTAGCGGGGGGAAGAACACCGGGGAGCTGTTTTTT

j_gene: TRBJ2-1
abundance: few
v_gene: TRBV20-1
d_gene: NA
CDR3aa: CSARPRAYNEQFF
CDR3nt: TGCAGTGCTAGACCACGGGCGTACAATGAGCAGTTCTTC

j_gene: TRBJ2-7
abundance: many
v_gene: TRBV20-1
d_gene: TRBD2
CDR3aa: CSASPGTTLSYEQYF
CDR3nt: TGCAGTGCTAGCCCCGGGACTACCCTATCCTACGAGCAGTACTTC

j_gene: TRBJ2-6
abundance: many
v_gene: TRBV27
d_gene: NA
CDR3aa: CASSLWNSGANVLTF
CDR3nt: TGTGCCAGCAGTTTATGGAACTCTGGGGCCAACGTCCTGACTTTC

j_gene: TRBJ2-2
abundance: NA
v_gene: TRBV5-1
d_gene: TRBD1
CDR3aa: CASRSGQGARTGELFF
CDR3nt: TGCGCCAGCAGGTCAGGACAGGGGGCGCGGACCGGGGAGCTGTTTTTT

j_gene: TRBJ2-7
abundance: many
v_gene: TRBV28
d_gene: NA
CDR3aa: CASSPSGSSYEQYF
CDR3nt: TGTGCCAGCAGTCCATCCGGGAGCTCCTACGAGCAGTACTTC

j_gene: TRBJ2-7
abundance: many
v_gene: TRBV5-1
d_gene: TRBD1
CDR3aa: CASSKEGGREQYF
CDR3nt: TGCGCCAGCAGTAAGGAAGGGGGCCGGGAGCAGTACTTC

j_gene: TRBJ1-5
abundance: many
v_gene: TRBV2
d_gene: NA
CDR3aa: CASSPALGPKNQPQHF
CDR3nt: TGTGCCAGCAGCCCCGCCCTAGGACCCAAGAATCAGCCCCAGCATTTT

j_gene: TRBJ2-5
abundance: many
v_gene: TRBV3-1
d_gene: TRBD2
CDR3aa: CASSQEGGGRQTQYF
CDR3nt: TGTGCCAGCAGCCAAGAAGGCGGGGGGAGGCAGACCCAGTACTTC

j_gene: TRBJ1-1
abundance: many
v_gene: TRBV2
d_gene: NA
CDR3aa: CASRLTVGLNTEAFF
CDR3nt: TGTGCCAGCAGGCTGACAGTAGGGTTGAACACTGAAGCTTTCTTT

j_gene: TRBJ2-3
abundance: many
v_gene: TRBV10-3
d_gene: NA
CDR3aa: CATLTSESDTQYF
CDR3nt: TGTGCCACTCTGACGAGTGAGAGCGATACGCAGTATTTT

j_gene: TRBJ2-7
abundance: NA
v_gene: TRBV11-2
d_gene: NA
CDR3aa: CASSLDRDTRYEQYF
CDR3nt: TGTGCCAGCAGCTTAGATAGGGACACTCGCTACGAGCAGTACTTC

j_gene: TRBJ1-5
abundance: NA
v_gene: TRBV12-3/TRBV12-4
d_gene: TRBD1
CDR3aa: CASSWGPGGGSQPQHF
CDR3nt: TGTGCCAGCAGTTGGGGGCCAGGGGGGGGGAGTCAGCCCCAGCATTTT

j_gene: TRBJ1-6
abundance: many
v_gene: TRBV20-1
d_gene: NA
CDR3aa: CSARAAGGGSPLHF
CDR3nt: TGCAGTGCTAGAGCGGCCGGGGGCGGATCACCCCTCCACTTT

j_gene: TRBJ2-3
abundance: NA
v_gene: TRBV18
d_gene: NA
CDR3aa: CASSPPTGRSHTDTQYF
CDR3nt: TGTGCCAGCTCACCACCGACGGGGCGGTCACACACAGATACGCAGTATTTT

j_gene: TRBJ2-3
abundance: many
v_gene: TRBV15
d_gene: NA
CDR3aa: CATSRGGGTDTQYF
CDR3nt: TGTGCCACCAGCAGGGGGGGTGGCACAGATACGCAGTATTTT

j_gene: TRBJ2-1
abundance: few
v_gene: TRBV5-1
d_gene: NA
CDR3aa: CASSLVDVDNEQFF
CDR3nt: TGCGCCAGCAGCTTGGTCGACGTAGACAATGAGCAGTTCTTC

j_gene: TRBJ1-6
abundance: many
v_gene: TRBV27
d_gene: NA
CDR3aa: CASSLKGRESAYNSPLHF
CDR3nt: TGTGCCAGCAGTTTAAAGGGCAGGGAATCGGCCTATAATTCACCCCTCCACTTT

j_gene: TRBJ1-3
abundance: many
v_gene: TRBV28
d_gene: NA
CDR3aa: CASSFGDHSGNTIYF
CDR3nt: TGTGCCAGCAGTTTTGGGGATCACTCTGGAAACACCATATATTTT